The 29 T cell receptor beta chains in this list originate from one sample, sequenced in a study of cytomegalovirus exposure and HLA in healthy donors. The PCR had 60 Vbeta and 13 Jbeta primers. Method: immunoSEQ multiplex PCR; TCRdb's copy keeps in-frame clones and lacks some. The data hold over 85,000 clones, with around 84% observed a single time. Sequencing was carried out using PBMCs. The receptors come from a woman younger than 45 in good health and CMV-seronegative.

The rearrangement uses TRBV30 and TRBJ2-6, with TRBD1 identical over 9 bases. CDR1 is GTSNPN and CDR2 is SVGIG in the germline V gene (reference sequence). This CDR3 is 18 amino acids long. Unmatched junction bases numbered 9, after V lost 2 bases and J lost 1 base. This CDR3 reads CAWSQDRGILSGANVLTF. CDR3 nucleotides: TGTGCCTGGAGTCAGGACAGGGGAATTCTGTCTGGGGCCAACGTCCTGACTTTC.

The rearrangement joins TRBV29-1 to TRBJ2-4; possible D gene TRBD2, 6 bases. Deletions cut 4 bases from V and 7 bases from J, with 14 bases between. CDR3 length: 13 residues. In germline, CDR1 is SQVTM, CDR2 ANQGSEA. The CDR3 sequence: CSVGLGAGNIQYF. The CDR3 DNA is TGCAGCGTTGGTCTAGGGGCGGGGAACATTCAGTACTTC.

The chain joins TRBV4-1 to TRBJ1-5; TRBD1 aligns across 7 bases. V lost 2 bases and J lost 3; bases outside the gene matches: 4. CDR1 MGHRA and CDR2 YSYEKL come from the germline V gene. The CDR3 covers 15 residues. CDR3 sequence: CASSQIGQANQPQHF. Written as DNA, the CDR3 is TGCGCCAGCAGCCAAATCGGACAGGCCAATCAGCCCCAGCATTTT.

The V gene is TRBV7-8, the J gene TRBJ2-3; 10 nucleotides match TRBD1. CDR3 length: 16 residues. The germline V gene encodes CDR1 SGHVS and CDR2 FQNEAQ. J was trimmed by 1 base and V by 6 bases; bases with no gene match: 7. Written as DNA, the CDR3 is TGTGCCAGCAGGAGATTGGGGACAGGGGGCACAGATACGCAGTATTTT. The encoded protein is CASRRLGTGGTDTQYF. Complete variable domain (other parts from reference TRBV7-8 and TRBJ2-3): GAGVSQSPRYKVAKRGQDVALRCDPISGHVSLFWYQQALGQGPEFLTYFQNEAQLDKSGLPSDRFFAERPEGSVSTLKIQRTQQEDSAVYLCASRRLGTGGTDTQYFGPGTRLTVL.

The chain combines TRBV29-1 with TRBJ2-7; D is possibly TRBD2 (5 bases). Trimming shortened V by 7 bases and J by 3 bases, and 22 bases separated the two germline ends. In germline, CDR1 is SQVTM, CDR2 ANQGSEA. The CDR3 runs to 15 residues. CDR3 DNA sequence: TGCAGCGGCCGAGATAACACAGCGGAGAACTACGAGCAGTACTTC. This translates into CSGRDNTAENYEQYF.

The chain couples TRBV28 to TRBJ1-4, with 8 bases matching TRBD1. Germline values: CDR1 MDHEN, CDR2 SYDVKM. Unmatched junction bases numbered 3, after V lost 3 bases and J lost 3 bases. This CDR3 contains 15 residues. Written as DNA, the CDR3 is TGTGCCAGCAGTTTCCAGGGGGCAGCTAATGAAAAACTGTTTTTT. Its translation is CASSFQGAANEKLFF. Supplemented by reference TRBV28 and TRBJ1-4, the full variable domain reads DVKVTQSSRYLVKRTGEKVFLECVQDMDHENMFWYRQDPGLGLRLIYFSYDVKMKEKGDIPEGYSVSREKKERFSLILESASTNQTSMYLCASSFQGAANEKLFFGSGTQLSVL.

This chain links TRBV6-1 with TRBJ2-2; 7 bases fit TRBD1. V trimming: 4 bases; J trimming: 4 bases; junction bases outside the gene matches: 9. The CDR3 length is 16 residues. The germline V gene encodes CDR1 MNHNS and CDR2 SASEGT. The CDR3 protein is CASSVRQGWSTGELFF. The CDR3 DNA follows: TGTGCCAGCAGTGTCCGACAGGGATGGAGCACCGGGGAGCTGTTTTTT.

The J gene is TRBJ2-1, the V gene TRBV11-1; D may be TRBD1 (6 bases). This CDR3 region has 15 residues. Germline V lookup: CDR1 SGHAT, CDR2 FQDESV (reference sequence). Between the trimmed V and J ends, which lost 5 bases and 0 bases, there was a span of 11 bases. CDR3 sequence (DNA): TGTGCCAGCAGCCGAACGGACAGCTCCTACAATGAGCAGTTCTTC. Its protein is CASSRTDSSYNEQFF.

The CDR3: CATCWGAGELFF. CDR3 nucleotide sequence: TGTGCCACATGTTGGGGAGCCGGGGAGCTGTTTTTT. This sequence joins TRBV28 and TRBJ2-2; possible D gene TRBD2, 5 bases. CDR3 size: 12 residues. Deletions cut 10 bases from V and 6 bases from J, with 12 bases between. Germline V lookup: CDR1 MDHEN, CDR2 SYDVKM.

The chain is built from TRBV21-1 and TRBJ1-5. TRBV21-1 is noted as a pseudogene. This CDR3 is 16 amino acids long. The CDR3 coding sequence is TGTGCCAGCAGCATCCGGAGAGGGAAGCGCAATCAGCCCCAGCATTTT. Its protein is CASSIRRGKRNQPQHF.

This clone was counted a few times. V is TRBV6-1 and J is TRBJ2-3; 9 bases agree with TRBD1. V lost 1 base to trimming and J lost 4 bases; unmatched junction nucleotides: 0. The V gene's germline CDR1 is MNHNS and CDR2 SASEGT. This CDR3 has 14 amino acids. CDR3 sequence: CASSEGQGADTQYF. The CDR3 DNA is TGTGCCAGCAGTGAAGGACAGGGGGCAGATACGCAGTATTTT.

The CDR3 bases are TGTGCCTGGGCCAGGACAGGGAGGAACTATGGCTACACCTTC. As protein: CAWARTGRNYGYTF. This chain connects TRBV30 to TRBJ1-2; TRBD1 aligns across 8 bases. There are 14 residues in the CDR3. V was clipped by 5 bases and J by 2 bases; unmatched bases: 7. Per the germline V gene, CDR1 is GTSNPN and CDR2 is SVGIG (reference sequence).

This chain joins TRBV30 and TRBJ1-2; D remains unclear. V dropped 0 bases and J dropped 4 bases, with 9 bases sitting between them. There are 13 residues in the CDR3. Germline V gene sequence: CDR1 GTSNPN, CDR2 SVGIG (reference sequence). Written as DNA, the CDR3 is TGTGCCTGGAGTGTCTCAGTAGCCTATGGCTACACCTTC. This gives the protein CAWSVSVAYGYTF.

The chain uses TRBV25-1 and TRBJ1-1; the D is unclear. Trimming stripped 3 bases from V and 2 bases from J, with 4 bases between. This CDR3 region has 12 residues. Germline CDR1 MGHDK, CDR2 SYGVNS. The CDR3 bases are TGTGCCAGCAGTGAGTATAACACTGAAGCTTTCTTT. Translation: CASSEYNTEAFF.

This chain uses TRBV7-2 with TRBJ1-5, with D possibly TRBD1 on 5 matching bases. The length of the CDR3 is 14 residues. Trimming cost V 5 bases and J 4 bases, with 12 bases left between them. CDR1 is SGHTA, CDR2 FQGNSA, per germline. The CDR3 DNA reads TGTGCCAGCAGCCCACGTGGGGGGAATCAGCCCCAGCATTTT. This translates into CASSPRGGNQPQHF.

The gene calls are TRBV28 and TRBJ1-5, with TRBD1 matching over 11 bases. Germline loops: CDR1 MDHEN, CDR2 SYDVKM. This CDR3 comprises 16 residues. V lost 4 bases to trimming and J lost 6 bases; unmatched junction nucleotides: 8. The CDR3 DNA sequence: TGTGCCAGCAGTTGGGTGGACAGGGGGCTAGTTCAGCCCCAGCATTTT. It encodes CASSWVDRGLVQPQHF.

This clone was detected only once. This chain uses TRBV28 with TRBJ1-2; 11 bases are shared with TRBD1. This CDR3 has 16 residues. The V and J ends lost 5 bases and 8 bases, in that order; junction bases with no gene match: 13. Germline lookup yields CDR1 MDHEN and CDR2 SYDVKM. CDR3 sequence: CASSLLGGQGASGYTF. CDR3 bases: TGTGCCAGCAGTCTTCTCGGTGGACAGGGGGCAAGCGGCTACACCTTC.

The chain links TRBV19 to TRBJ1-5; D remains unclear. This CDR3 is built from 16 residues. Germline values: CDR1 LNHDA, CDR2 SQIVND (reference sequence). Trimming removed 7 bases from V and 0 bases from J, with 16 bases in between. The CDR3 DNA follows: TGTGCCAGTAAAGATCGGGTTTTGCGTAGCAATCAGCCCCAGCATTTT. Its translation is CASKDRVLRSNQPQHF.

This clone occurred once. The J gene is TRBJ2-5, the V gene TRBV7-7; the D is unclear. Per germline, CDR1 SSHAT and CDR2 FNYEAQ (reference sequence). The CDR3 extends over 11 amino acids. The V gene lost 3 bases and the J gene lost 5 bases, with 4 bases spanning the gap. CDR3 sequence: CASSFGETQYF. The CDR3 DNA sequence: TGTGCCAGCAGCTTTGGCGAGACCCAGTACTTC.

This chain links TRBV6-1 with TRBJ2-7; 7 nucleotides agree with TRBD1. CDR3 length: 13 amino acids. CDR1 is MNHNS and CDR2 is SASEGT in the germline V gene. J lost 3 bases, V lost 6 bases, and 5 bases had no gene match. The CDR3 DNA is TGTGCCAGCAGACGGGACAGCTTCTACGAGCAGTACTTC. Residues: CASRRDSFYEQYF.

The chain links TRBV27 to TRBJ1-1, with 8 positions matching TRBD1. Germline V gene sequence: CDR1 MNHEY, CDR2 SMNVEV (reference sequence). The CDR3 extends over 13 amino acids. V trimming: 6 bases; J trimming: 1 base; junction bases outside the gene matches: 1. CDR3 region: CASRGTGNTEAFF. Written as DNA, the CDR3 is TGTGCCAGCAGAGGGACAGGGAACACTGAAGCTTTCTTT.

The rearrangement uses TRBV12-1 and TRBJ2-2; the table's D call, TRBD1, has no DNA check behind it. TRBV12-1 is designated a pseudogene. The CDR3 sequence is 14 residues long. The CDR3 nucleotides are TGTGCCACCGCGGTCAGGGCGAACACCGGGGAGCTGTTTTTT. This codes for CATAVRANTGELFF.

The CDR3 DNA sequence: TGTGCCAGCAGCTTGATAAGGACAGAAGAGACCCAGTACTTC. The encoded protein is CASSLIRTEETQYF. V usage is TRBV7-9 and J usage is TRBJ2-5; D is perhaps TRBD1 (6 bases). V gave up 3 bases and J gave up 3 bases, with 11 bases separating them. CDR3 length equals 14 residues. Germline CDR1 reads SEHNR; CDR2 reads FQNEAQ (reference sequence).

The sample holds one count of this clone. CDR3 nucleotide sequence: TGTGCCAGCAGCGTAGAGCCTAGACCCTACAATGAGCAGTTCTTC. Translation: CASSVEPRPYNEQFF. The rearrangement uses TRBV9 and TRBJ2-1; D gene unclear. Germline CDR1 SGDLS, CDR2 YYNGEE. The V gene lost 0 bases and the J gene lost 2 bases, with 9 bases spanning the gap. The CDR3 sequence is 15 residues long.

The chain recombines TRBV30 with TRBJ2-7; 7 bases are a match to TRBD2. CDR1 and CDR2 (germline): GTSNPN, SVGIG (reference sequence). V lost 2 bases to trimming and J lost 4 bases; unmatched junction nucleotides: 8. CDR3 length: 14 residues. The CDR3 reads CAWSPLADIYEQYF. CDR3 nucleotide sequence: TGTGCCTGGAGTCCGCTAGCGGATATATACGAGCAGTACTTC.

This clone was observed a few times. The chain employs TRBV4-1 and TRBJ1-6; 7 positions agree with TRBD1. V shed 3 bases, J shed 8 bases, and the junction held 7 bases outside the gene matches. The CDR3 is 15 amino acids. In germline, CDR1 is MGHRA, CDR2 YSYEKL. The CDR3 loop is CASSQYGQEDSPLHF. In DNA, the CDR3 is TGCGCCAGCAGCCAGTATGGACAGGAAGATTCACCCCTCCACTTT.

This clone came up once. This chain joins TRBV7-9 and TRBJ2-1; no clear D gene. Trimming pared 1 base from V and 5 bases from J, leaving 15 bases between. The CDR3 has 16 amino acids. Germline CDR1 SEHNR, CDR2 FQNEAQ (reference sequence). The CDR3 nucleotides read TGTGCCAGCAGCTTAGGTCCGGTGGTGTTGAACAATGAGCAGTTCTTC. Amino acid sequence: CASSLGPVVLNNEQFF.

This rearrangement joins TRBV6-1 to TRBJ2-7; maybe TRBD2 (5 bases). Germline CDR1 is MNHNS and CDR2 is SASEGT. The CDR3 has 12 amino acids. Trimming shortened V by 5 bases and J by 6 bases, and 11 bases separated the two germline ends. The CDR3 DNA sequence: TGTGCCAGCAGTCGGACGGGGAGCGAGCAGTACTTC. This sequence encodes CASSRTGSEQYF.

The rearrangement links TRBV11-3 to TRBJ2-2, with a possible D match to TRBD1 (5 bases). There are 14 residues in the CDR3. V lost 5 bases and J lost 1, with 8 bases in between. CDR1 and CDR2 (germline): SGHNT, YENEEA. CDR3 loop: CASSNQGNTGELFF. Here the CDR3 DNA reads TGTGCCAGCAGCAATCAGGGGAACACCGGGGAGCTGTTTTTT.